This T cell receptor (beta chain) was retrieved from a study of CD8 T cells in ankylosing spondylitis. Findings of the study overall: There was a TCR beta motif, made of several highly homologous variants, that appeared characteristic of ankylosing spondylitis blood.

Generation of TCR beta libraries employed quantitative 5'-RACE incorporating molecular barcodes. One entry per CDR3 protein results from TCRdb running MiXCR on the 5' RACE reads. The table lists 200,000 to 300,000 distinct CDR3 sequences, approximately 30% of them singletons, with approximately 4% in the top ten. This clonotype was recorded a few times. Its antigen is currently unknown. The CDR3 consists of 14 residues. In germline, CDR1 is SNHLY, CDR2 FYNNEI. Trimming pared 6 bases from V and 1 base from J, leaving 13 bases between. The chain joins TRBV2 to TRBJ2-7; the D gene is possibly TRBD2 (5 bases). The material sequenced was blood, either unsorted or a sorted T cell fraction (not recorded which). This receptor was identified in a male donor with ankylosing spondylitis or in good health (not recorded which). Here the CDR3 DNA reads TGTGCCAGCAGGCGTGGCGGAGGATCCTACGAGCAGTACTTC. Encoded protein: CASRRGGGSYEQYF. Full variable domain (missing parts from reference TRBV2 and TRBJ2-7): EPEVTQTPSHQVTQMGQEVILRCVPISNHLYFYWYRQILGQKVEFLVSFYNNEISEKSEIFDDQFSVERPDGSNFTLKIRSTKLEDSAMYFCASRRGGGSYEQYFGPGTRLTVT.